The sequence of this TCR beta chain was determined in a study of CD8 T cells in Susac syndrome. General study findings and limits: In its TCR sequencing and HLA analysis, the study acknowledged that the number of individuals was relatively small.

The V end lost 8 bases, the J end lost 3 bases, and 7 bases lay between the germline ends. Germline V gene data show CDR1 as SQVTM and CDR2 as ANQGSEA. This CDR3 is built from 10 residues. Relapsing-remitting disease, either stable or active, was present in the multiple sclerosis controls, who were treatment-naive patients. A remark on this clonotype: Its antigen is as yet unknown.

An input of about 0.5 to 1 ug of RNA was subjected to reverse transcription using random hexamers. The method of amplification for TCR beta CDR3 was immunoSEQ multiplex PCR, covering 54 Vbeta and 13 Jbeta. TCRdb used MiXCR to reprocess the immunoSEQ multiplex PCR reads, holding one entry per CDR3 protein. This sample yields 250,000 to 300,000 distinct CDR3 sequences, of which 65% to 90% are seen a single time; around 0.2% belongs to the top ten. The chain recombines TRBV29-1 with TRBJ1-2; the D is unclear. The clonotype comes from a human donor with multiple sclerosis. Material: CD8+ T cells from PBMCs. CDR3: CSIEYYGYTF. The CDR3 region has the DNA TGCAGCATCGAATACTATGGCTACACCTTC.